This TCR beta chain was profiled in a study of blood T cells in healthy people across ages (dated by TCRdb to the mid-2010s). For context, the study as a whole: In model experiments, template switching captured about one uniquely barcoded TCR beta cDNA molecule for every two T cells. To track age-related changes in TCR beta repertoire diversity, the study relied on deep sequencing normalized with unique cDNA molecular identifiers. The donors were split into four age groups: young (average 16 years), middle-aged (around 37), aged (over 55) and long-lived (about 82). For two donors (one aged 18 to 30 and one aged 80 or older), the study analyzed two additional independent replicas of 1 million unique cDNA reads from the same blood draw. What the study reported, not specific to this receptor: Compared with the aged group, the long-lived group had more naive CD4+ T cells, fewer expanded clones and increased TCR diversity, suggesting age selection. Total diversity estimates from one million sequenced T cells were considered lower bounds and underestimates. Observed TCR beta diversity per million T cells fell roughly linearly with age, and a significant reduction was already apparent by age approximately 41. The CMV infection status of donors was not known, potentially confounding age-related changes in expanded clonotypes. Because profiling used bulk unsorted PBMCs, naive and antigen-experienced compartments could not be compared conclusively. A strong correlation was found between observed TCR beta diversity and the percentage of naive T cells measured by flow cytometry.

In the germline V gene, CDR1 corresponds to SGHTA and CDR2 to FQGNSA. From the cysteine up to the phenylalanine, the CDR3 has a length of 17 residues. Solely the CDR3 DNA is kept, with 51 bases framed from the first base. This clonotype was seen a few times. Its cognate antigen has yet to be identified. Base qualities are not provided; no much larger clone lies one nucleotide away. Receptor amplification or capture employed 5' RACE. Sequencing used an Illumina HiSeq 2500. A second PCR of about 7 to 12 cycles was run with a J-beta primer mix and a sample-barcoded 5' primer. Each TCR beta cDNA molecule received a unique molecular identifier from a template-switch 5' adaptor carrying 12 random nucleotides. Each sample yielded at least 2.5 million CDR3-containing paired-end reads. First-strand cDNA synthesis was performed from all RNA using the Mint cDNA synthesis kit, with priming by a TRBC-specific oligonucleotide. Following uracil-DNA glycosylase treatment, a first 18-cycle PCR with universal primers M1SS and BC2_uni_R was performed on all cDNA. The source study handled its data this way. Normalization of each sample was performed by random selection of 1 million high-quality reads, each carrying a distinct molecular identifier. Instead of being binned into consensus sequences, reads with shared molecular identifiers were discarded. CDR3 identification, clonotype clustering and error correction used MiTCR with a Q25 quality threshold and the strictest error-elimination algorithm. Lower-bound total TCR beta diversity was estimated with a nonparametric unseen species model using Euler transformation. The raw public data were reprocessed by TCRdb itself: fastp quality trimming at Q25, MiXCR clonotype calling, in-frame beta chains only. Every distinct CDR3 protein forms one entry, paired with its most common genes and DNA. It is TCRdb's table, rather than the study itself, that gives the V and J calls and clone size. The sample table holds roughly 560,000 distinct CDR3 sequences, of which 24% were seen once. The ten largest clones represent around 10% of the sample.

Systemically healthy Caucasian individuals from Russia, 39 in total and aged roughly 6 to 95 years, were included as donors. Each donor gave 9.5 to 10 milliliters of peripheral blood, drawn into EDTA-treated Vacutainer tubes. Ficoll-Paque density-gradient centrifugation was used to isolate PBMCs, with at least 7 million per sample. Trizol reagent was used to extract total RNA from the PBMCs, yielding at least 5.5 micrograms per sample. For every donor, an aliquot of PBMCs went through flow cytometry to measure the percentages of naive CD45RAhigh/CD27high T cells. The same sample was also used in a study of T cells of mothers and their children. Drawing on the second study: The donors were nine systemically healthy Caucasian individuals, made up of three mothers and their six children. cDNA synthesis consumed the entire amount of extracted RNA, loaded at approximately 1.5 ug RNA in each 15 ul reaction. Sample barcodes and 2-4 random nucleotides were added via the M1S primer in the second PCR. Over 9.5 million TCR beta CDR3 reads were obtained for each mother, and about 3 million reads were obtained for each child. In both related and unrelated pairs, thymic selection shapes the output of TCR recombination in a similar way, with inherited differences having only a minor effect. Normalized repertoire overlap was always slightly but never significantly higher in related than unrelated mother-child pairs. No persistent microchimeric T cell clones were found, with a detection sensitivity of around 100 clones per million clonotypes. The study used deep NGS to compare TCR beta repertoires of mothers and children, seeking features distinguishing related mother-child pairs from unrelated individuals. On average, the children were approximately 11 +/- 4 years old, while the mothers were about 37 +/- 4 years old. After adapters were ligated using NEBNext reagents, the libraries underwent 100+100 nt paired-end sequencing on an Illumina HiSeq 2000. To prevent cross-contamination, the mother and child libraries were prepared one month apart and sequenced in separate runs. Between about 500,000 and 2,300,000 distinct TCR beta clonotypes were identified per donor. Naive TCR beta clonotypes were estimated from low-frequency clonotypes matched to each donor's FACS-determined naive share, without sorting.

The sample comprised blood. The receptor's source is a boy aged 5-17 years in good health. The rearranged chain carries TRBV7-2 and TRBJ2-1; 8 central bases correspond to TRBD2. The J call is uncertain, as TRBJ2-7 better fits the DNA end. Read as DNA, the sequence is TGTGCCAGCAGCTTTAAGCTCGGCGGGGGGAAGACCTACGAGCAGTACTTC. Translation gives CASSFKLGGGKTYEQYF.